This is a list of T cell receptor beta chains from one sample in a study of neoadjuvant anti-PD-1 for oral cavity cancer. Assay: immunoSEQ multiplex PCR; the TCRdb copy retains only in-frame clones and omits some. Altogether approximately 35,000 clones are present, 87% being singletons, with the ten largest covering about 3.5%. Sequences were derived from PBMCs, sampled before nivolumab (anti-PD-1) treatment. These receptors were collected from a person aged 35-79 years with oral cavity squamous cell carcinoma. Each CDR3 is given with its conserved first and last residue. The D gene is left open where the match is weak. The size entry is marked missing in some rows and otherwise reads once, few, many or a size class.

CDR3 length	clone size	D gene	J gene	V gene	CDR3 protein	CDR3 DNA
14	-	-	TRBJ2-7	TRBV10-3	CAIGSSRGEYEQYF	TGTGCCATCGGAAGTTCGAGGGGGGAGTACGAGCAGTACTTC
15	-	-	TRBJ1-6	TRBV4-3	CASSLEYLYNSPLHF	TGCGCCAGCAGCCTGGAGTACCTCTATAATTCACCCCTCCACTTT
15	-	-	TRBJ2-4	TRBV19	CASSMEAGVRNIQYF	TGTGCCAGTAGTATGGAAGCAGGGGTTAGGAACATTCAGTACTTC
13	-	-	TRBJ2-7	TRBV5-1	CASSLGEPNEQYF	TGCGCCAGCAGCTTGGGTGAGCCAAACGAGCAGTACTTC
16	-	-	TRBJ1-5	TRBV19	CASSIRRGVSNQPQHF	TGTGCCAGTAGTATACGACGGGGGGTTAGCAATCAGCCCCAGCATTTT
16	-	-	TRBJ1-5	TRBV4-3	CASSQDRDYSNQPQHF	TGCGCCAGCAGCCAAGATAGAGATTATAGCAATCAGCCCCAGCATTTT
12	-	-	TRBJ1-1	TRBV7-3	CASSLGPSEAFF	TGTGCCAGCAGCTTGGGGCCATCTGAAGCTTTCTTT
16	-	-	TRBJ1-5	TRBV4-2	CASSQDRGVSNQPQHF	TGTGCCAGCAGCCAAGATAGAGGGGTGAGCAATCAGCCCCAGCATTTT
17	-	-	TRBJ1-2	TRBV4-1	CASSQGSGPDPNYGYTF	TGCGCCAGCAGCCAAGGAAGTGGACCAGACCCGAACTATGGCTACACCTTC
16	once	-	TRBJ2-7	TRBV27	CASSLRGAAGNYEQYF	TGTGCCAGCAGTTTAAGGGGGGCGGCAGGGAACTACGAGCAGTACTTC
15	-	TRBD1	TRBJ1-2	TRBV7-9	CASSLGQGAVYGYTF	TGTGCCAGCAGCTTAGGGCAGGGGGCCGTCTATGGCTACACCTTC
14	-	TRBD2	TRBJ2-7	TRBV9	CASSVGSGGDEQYF	TGTGCCAGCAGCGTAGGTAGCGGGGGGGACGAGCAGTACTTC
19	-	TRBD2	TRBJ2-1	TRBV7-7	CASSCAILAGDSSYNEQFF	TGTGCCAGCAGTTGTGCAATCCTAGCGGGGGACAGCTCCTACAATGAGCAGTTCTTC
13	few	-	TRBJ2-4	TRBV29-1	CSVELVTKNIQYF	TGCAGCGTTGAGTTGGTAACCAAAAACATTCAGTACTTC
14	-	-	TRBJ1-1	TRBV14	CASSQDTTGAEAFF	TGTGCCAGCAGCCAAGACACTACCGGGGCTGAAGCTTTCTTT
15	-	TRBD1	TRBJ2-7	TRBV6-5	CASRPYRGARYEQYF	TGTGCCAGCAGACCTTACAGGGGCGCCAGGTACGAGCAGTACTTC
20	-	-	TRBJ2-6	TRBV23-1	CASSQSVLGAPLSGANVLTF	TGCGCCAGCAGTCAATCGGTCCTAGGGGCACCCCTCTCTGGGGCCAACGTCCTGACTTTC
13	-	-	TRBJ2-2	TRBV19	CATLGENTGELFF	TGTGCCACCCTCGGAGAGAACACCGGGGAGCTGTTTTTT
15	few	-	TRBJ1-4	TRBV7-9	CASSFRQARNEKLFF	TGTGCCAGCAGCTTCCGACAGGCCAGAAATGAAAAACTGTTTTTT
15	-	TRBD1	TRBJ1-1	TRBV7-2	CASSGRDRTNTEAFF	TGTGCCAGCAGCGGCCGGGACAGAACGAACACTGAAGCTTTCTTT
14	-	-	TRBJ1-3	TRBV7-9	CASSLSRGGNTIYF	TGTGCCAGCAGCTTATCTCGGGGCGGAAACACCATATATTTT
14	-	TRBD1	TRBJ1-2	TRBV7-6	CASSLTRGFYGYTF	TGTGCCAGCAGCTTAACCAGGGGGTTCTATGGCTACACCTTC
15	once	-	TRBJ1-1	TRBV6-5	CASSRRQIPNTEAFF	TGTGCCAGCAGTAGACGACAGATACCGAACACTGAAGCTTTCTTT
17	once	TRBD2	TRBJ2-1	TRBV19	CASSSSGTSGGKNEQFF	TGTGCCAGTAGTTCCTCCGGGACTAGCGGGGGCAAGAATGAGCAGTTCTTC
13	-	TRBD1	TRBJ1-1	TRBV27	CASSLTGGTEAFF	TGTGCCAGCAGTTTAACAGGGGGCACTGAAGCTTTCTTT
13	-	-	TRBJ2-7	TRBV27	CASSLYAPYEQYF	TGTGCCAGCAGTTTATACGCCCCTTACGAGCAGTACTTC
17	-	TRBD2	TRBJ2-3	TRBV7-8	CASSRATSGVWADTQYF	TGTGCCAGCAGCCGGGCGACTAGCGGGGTTTGGGCAGATACGCAGTATTTT
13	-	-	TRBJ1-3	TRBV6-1	CASTPYSGNTIYF	TGTGCCAGTACCCCCTACTCTGGAAACACCATATATTTT
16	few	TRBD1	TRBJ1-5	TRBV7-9	CASSKGTGFRNQPQHF	TGTGCCAGCAGCAAAGGGACAGGGTTTCGGAATCAGCCCCAGCATTTT
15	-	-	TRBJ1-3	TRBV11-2	CASSALGGSGNTIYF	TGTGCCAGCAGCGCCTTGGGGGGCTCTGGAAACACCATATATTTT
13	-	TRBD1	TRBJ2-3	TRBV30	CAWGTGGQDTQYF	TGTGCCTGGGGAACAGGGGGCCAAGATACGCAGTATTTT
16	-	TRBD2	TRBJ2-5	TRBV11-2	CASSLERGSYQETQYF	TGTGCCAGCAGCTTAGAGCGGGGGTCGTACCAAGAGACCCAGTACTTC
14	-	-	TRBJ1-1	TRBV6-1	CASSVSGSNTEAFF	TGTGCCAGCAGTGTTTCGGGGTCGAACACTGAAGCTTTCTTT
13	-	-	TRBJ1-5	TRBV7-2	CASSLDREQPQHF	TGTGCCAGCAGCTTAGACAGGGAACAGCCCCAGCATTTT
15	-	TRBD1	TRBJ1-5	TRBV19	CASSGTARGNQPQHF	TGTGCCAGTAGTGGGACAGCAAGGGGGAATCAGCCCCAGCATTTT
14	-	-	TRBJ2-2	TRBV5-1	CASSYSVGTGELFF	TGCGCCAGCAGTTACAGCGTCGGCACCGGGGAGCTGTTTTTT
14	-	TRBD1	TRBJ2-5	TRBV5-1	CASSQGVIQETQYF	TGCGCCAGCAGCCAGGGGGTCATCCAAGAGACCCAGTACTTC
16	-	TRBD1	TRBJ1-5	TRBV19	CASSIILRQGPGPQHF	TGTGCCAGTAGTATAATACTAAGACAGGGGCCGGGGCCCCAGCATTTT
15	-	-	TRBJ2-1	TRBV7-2	CASSPWSSTGNEQFF	TGTGCCAGCAGCCCTTGGTCCTCGACAGGCAATGAGCAGTTCTTC
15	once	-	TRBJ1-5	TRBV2	CASREDRTSNQPQHF	TGTGCCAGCAGAGAAGATCGAACAAGCAATCAGCCCCAGCATTTT
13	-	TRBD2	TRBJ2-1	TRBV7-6	CASSLSGHNEQFF	TGTGCCAGCAGCCTTAGCGGGCACAATGAGCAGTTCTTC